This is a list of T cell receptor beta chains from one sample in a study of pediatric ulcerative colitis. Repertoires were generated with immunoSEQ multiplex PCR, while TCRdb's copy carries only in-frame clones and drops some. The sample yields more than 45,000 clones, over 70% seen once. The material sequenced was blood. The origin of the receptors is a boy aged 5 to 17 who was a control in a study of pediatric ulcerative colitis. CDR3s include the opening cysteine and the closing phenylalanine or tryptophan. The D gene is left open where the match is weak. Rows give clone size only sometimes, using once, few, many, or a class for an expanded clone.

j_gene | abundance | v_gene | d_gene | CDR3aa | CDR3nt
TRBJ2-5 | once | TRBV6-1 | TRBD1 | CASSEILVGQRKETQYF | TGTGCCAGCAGTGAAATTTTGGTGGGACAGAGGAAGGAGACCCAGTACTTC
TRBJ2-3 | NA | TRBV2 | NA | CASSRNSQYTDTQYF | TGTGCCAGCAGTAGGAACAGCCAATACACAGATACGCAGTATTTT
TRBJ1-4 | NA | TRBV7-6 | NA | CASSAAKSEKLFF | TGTGCCAGCAGCGCGGCTAAGAGCGAAAAACTGTTTTTT
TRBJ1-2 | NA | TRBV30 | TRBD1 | CAWKSPGGFYGYTF | TGTGCCTGGAAAAGTCCAGGGGGCTTCTATGGCTACACCTTC
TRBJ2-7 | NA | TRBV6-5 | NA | CASSGVVDGYEQYF | TGTGCCAGCAGTGGGGTTGTAGACGGGTACGAGCAGTACTTC
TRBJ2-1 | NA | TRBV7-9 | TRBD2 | CASSSPLAGGNEQFF | TGTGCCAGCAGCTCCCCGCTAGCGGGGGGCAATGAGCAGTTCTTC
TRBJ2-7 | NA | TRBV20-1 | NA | CSAAPHEQYF | TGCAGTGCTGCCCCCCACGAGCAGTACTTC
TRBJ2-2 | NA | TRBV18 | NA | CASSRGKTQNTGELFF | TGTGCCAGCTCCCGCGGAAAAACCCAGAACACCGGGGAGCTGTTTTTT
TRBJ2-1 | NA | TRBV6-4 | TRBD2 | CASSDKAGGYEQFF | TGTGCCAGCAGTGACAAGGCGGGAGGGTATGAGCAGTTCTTC
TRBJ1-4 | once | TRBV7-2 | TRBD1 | CASSLGDRANEKLFF | TGTGCCAGCAGCTTAGGGGACAGGGCGAATGAAAAACTGTTTTTT